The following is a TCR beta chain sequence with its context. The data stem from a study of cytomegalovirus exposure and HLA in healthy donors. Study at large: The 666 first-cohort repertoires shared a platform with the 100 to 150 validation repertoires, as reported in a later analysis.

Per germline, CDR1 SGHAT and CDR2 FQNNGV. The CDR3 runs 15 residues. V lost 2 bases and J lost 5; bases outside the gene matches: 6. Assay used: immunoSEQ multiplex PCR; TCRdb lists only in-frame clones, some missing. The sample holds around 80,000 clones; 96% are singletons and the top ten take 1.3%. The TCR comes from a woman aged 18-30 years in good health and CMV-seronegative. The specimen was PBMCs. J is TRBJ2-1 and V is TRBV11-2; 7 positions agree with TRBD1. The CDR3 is CASSLRPTGNNEQFF. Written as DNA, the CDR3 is TGTGCCAGCAGCTTACGTCCGACAGGGAACAATGAGCAGTTCTTC.